The clone carrying this T cell receptor beta chain occurred once. These data originate in a study of blood T cell repertoires in COVID-19. Study in general: COVID-19 samples collected from the United States, Italy and Spain covered acute and convalescent phases. T cells, B-cell-depleted T cells, or PBMCs provided the cDNA or gDNA that served as material.

Germline CDR1 reads GTSNPN; CDR2 reads SVGIG (reference sequence). This CDR3 spans 11 amino acids. V was pared by 5 bases and J by 8 bases, with 4 bases of the junction left unmatched. The table came from immunoSEQ multiplex PCR; TCRdb's copy has only in-frame clones and leaves some out. The table lists approximately 150,000 clones, around 83% of them singletons. The clonotype originates from a middle-aged man with acute or convalescent COVID-19. The gene calls are TRBV30 and TRBJ1-2; 8 bases are shared with TRBD1. The sample was peripheral blood. CDR3 amino acids: CAWGDRRGYTF. DNA for the CDR3: TGTGCCTGGGGGGACAGGCGAGGCTACACCTTC.